Below are 10 T cell receptor beta chains sequenced from a single sample in a study of post-analysis software for immune sequencing data. Study-level points and caveats: Controls had lower frequencies than patients of four or five TRBV segments, which included TRBV5-6, TRBV5-1 and TRBV20-1.

Unique molecular identifiers were carried by the TCR beta cDNA libraries. TCRdb redid the calling of the PCR reads with MiXCR, one entry per CDR3 protein. The sample lists hundreds of thousands of distinct CDR3 sequences, 25% to 30% seen once, with under 0.7% in the top ten. No cognate antigen is known for these TCRs. Sequences were obtained from blood. The receptors originated from a girl aged 5-17 years with multiple sclerosis.

Concerning this clonotype itself: This may be a read error: a much more frequent sequence differs by one nucleotide. The gene calls are TRBV7-2 and TRBJ2-5; 7 bases are shared with TRBD2. Germline V gives CDR1 SGHTA, CDR2 FQGNSA. J gave up 7 bases and V 1 base, and 6 bases lay outside the gene matches. The CDR3 sequence is 14 residues long. The CDR3 sequence: CASSLGGSRGTQYF. The CDR3 nucleotides are TGTGCCAGCAGCTTAGGCGGGAGTAGGGGGACCCAGTACTTC.

The V and J genes are TRBV7-2 and TRBJ2-5, with TRBD1 as a possible D gene (6 bases). This CDR3 spans 14 amino acids. V lost 1 base, J lost 4 bases, and 10 bases lay in between. Germline V gene data show CDR1 as SGHTA and CDR2 as FQGNSA. The CDR3 DNA reads as TGTGCCAGCAGCTTAGACAGGGCTGCAGAGACCCAGTACTTC. Residues: CASSLDRAAETQYF.

This sequence joins TRBV5-5 and TRBJ2-1; a possible D gene is TRBD2 (6 bases). Germline values: CDR1 SGHKS, CDR2 YYEKEE (reference sequence). The CDR3 sequence is 14 residues long. The V gene lost 4 bases and the J gene lost 8 bases, with 16 bases spanning the gap. The CDR3 loop reads CASSDPSADDEQFF. In DNA, the CDR3 is TGTGCCAGCAGCGATCCTAGCGCGGATGATGAGCAGTTCTTC.

On this clonotype: Here the CDR3 omits its conserved ending phenylalanine or tryptophan, so a read error is the likely source. This chain connects TRBV12-3 or TRBV12-4 to TRBJ2-3, with TRBD1 matching over 9 bases. CDR3 size: 16 residues. V lost 3 bases to trimming and J lost 4 bases; unmatched junction nucleotides: 8. The CDR3 bases are TGTGCCAGCAGTTTGGGACAGGGTTGGAGCGCAGATACGCAGTATTCT. Protein sequence: CASSLGQGWSADTQYS.

The chain is built from TRBV4-1 and TRBJ1-1; the D is unclear. The V and J ends lost 1 base and 3 bases respectively, with 12 bases between them. The germline gives CDR1 MGHRA, CDR2 YSYEKL. The CDR3 runs to 15 residues. CDR3 sequence: CASSQVVREDTEAFF. Written as DNA, the CDR3 is TGCGCCAGCAGCCAAGTTGTAAGGGAGGACACTGAAGCTTTCTTT.

This clonotype came up many times. The chain uses TRBV20-1 and TRBJ2-7; D not resolved. The CDR3 runs to 14 residues. Germline-derived CDR1 and CDR2 are DFQATT and SNEGSKA (reference sequence). V lost 1 base to trimming and J lost 2 bases, with 12 bases between them. The DNA of the CDR3 is TGCAGTGCTAGAGGGAGCAGACCTACCTACGAGCAGTACTTC. Translation: CSARGSRPTYEQYF.

The V and J genes are TRBV4-3 and TRBJ1-2, with D maybe TRBD1 (6 bases). The CDR3 is 14 amino acids. Germline-derived CDR1 and CDR2 are LGHNA and YSLEER. Trimming left V 0 bases short and J 8 bases short, with 13 bases between. The chain's CDR3 is CASSQDLQGRGYTF. DNA of the CDR3: TGCGCCAGCAGCCAAGATCTACAGGGTAGGGGCTACACCTTC.

J is TRBJ1-5 and V is TRBV7-9; D possibly corresponds to TRBD1 (5 bases). Germline CDR1 is SEHNR and CDR2 is FQNEAQ (reference sequence). Deletions cut 4 bases from V and 7 bases from J, with 11 bases between. The CDR3 has 13 residues. DNA of the CDR3: TGTGCCAGCAGCTCACGTCAGGGCCAGCCCCAGCATTTT. Encoded protein: CASSSRQGQPQHF.

The chain couples TRBV6-1 to TRBJ1-3; 8 bases fit TRBD1. The germline V gene encodes CDR1 MNHNS and CDR2 SASEGT. J was trimmed by 3 bases and V by 7 bases; bases with no gene match: 5. This CDR3 region has 14 residues. CDR3 protein: CASTPGTGGNTIYF. CDR3 DNA sequence: TGTGCCAGCACACCCGGGACAGGTGGAAACACCATATATTTT.

Only a few counts were recorded for this clonotype. The chain recombines TRBV27 with TRBJ2-3; TRBD2 might be the D (6 bases). V was pared by 4 bases and J by 0 bases, with 17 bases between. The germline CDR1 and CDR2 sequences are MNHEY and SMNVEV (reference sequence). The CDR3 has 17 amino acids. The CDR3 reads CASSSLGGSTSTDTQYF. The CDR3 DNA is TGTGCCAGCAGTTCCCTTGGGGGGAGTACTAGCACAGATACGCAGTATTTT.